Sequencing of this TCR beta chain was carried out in a study of cytomegalovirus exposure and HLA in healthy donors. Study-wide context: The same platform used for the approximately 670 first-cohort repertoires was also used for the 90 to 150 validation repertoires, as a later analysis reported.

Germline values: CDR1 SGHTS, CDR2 YDEGEE. The V end was cut by 4 bases, the J end by 2 bases, with 18 bases between. This CDR3 has 16 amino acids. The repertoire was sequenced with immunoSEQ multiplex PCR; TCRdb's copy has only in-frame clones and lacks some. The repertoire holds 250,000 to 350,000 clones, with about nine tenths as singletons. General study points: Usually a TCR sequence was rare, but some public TCRs were found in many donors. The CMV antigen specificity of three CMV-associated chains was confirmed through in vitro analysis. Cytomegalovirus-associated TCR beta chains were listed, numbering around 150.

Only one count was recorded for this clone. The antigen is not known. Sequences were obtained from PBMCs. The receptor was derived from a young woman in good health and CMV-seropositive. The chain recombines TRBV5-8 with TRBJ1-2; perhaps TRBD1 as D (5 bases). The CDR3, as DNA: TGTGCCAGCAGCCGGAGGCCGGCGGGGGTCAACTATGGCTACACCTTC. Translated, it gives CASSRRPAGVNYGYTF.